This T cell receptor (beta chain) derives from a study of T cells in Graves' hyperthyroidism and ophthalmopathy. CDR3 length: 16 amino acids. Germline V gene data show CDR1 as LNHDA and CDR2 as SQIVND (reference sequence). Unmatched junction bases numbered 5, after V lost 5 bases and J lost 3 bases. Diagnoses were made from clinical symptoms, serum measures (thyroxine and TRAb), thyroid ultrasound and orbital computed tomography. From more than 9 ml of fresh peripheral blood, PBMCs were isolated. RNA transcripts were the template for amplifying TCR beta CDR3 regions. Initially, a first-round RT-PCR of the TCR CDR3 employed the HTBI primer set. TCRdb fed the multiplex PCR reads into MiXCR, producing one record per CDR3 protein. Of 130,000 or so distinct CDR3 sequences listed, approximately 20% were seen once; the top ten hold around two thirds. As concerns this clonotype: The antigen remains undetermined.

Study-wide results and caveats: Ophthalmopathy onset followed model prediction by a median about six months. Blood samples included most of the expanded thyroid clonotypes exceeding 0.001.

The gene calls are TRBV19 and TRBJ2-2; the match to TRBD1 covers 11 bases. The TCR comes from a woman aged 45 to 65 with Graves' hyperthyroidism that later progressed to Graves' ophthalmopathy. The sample was blood. This chain's CDR3 is CASSRGTGGDTGELFF. The CDR3 region has the DNA TGTGCCAGTAGTCGCGGGACAGGGGGAGACACCGGGGAGCTGTTTTTT.